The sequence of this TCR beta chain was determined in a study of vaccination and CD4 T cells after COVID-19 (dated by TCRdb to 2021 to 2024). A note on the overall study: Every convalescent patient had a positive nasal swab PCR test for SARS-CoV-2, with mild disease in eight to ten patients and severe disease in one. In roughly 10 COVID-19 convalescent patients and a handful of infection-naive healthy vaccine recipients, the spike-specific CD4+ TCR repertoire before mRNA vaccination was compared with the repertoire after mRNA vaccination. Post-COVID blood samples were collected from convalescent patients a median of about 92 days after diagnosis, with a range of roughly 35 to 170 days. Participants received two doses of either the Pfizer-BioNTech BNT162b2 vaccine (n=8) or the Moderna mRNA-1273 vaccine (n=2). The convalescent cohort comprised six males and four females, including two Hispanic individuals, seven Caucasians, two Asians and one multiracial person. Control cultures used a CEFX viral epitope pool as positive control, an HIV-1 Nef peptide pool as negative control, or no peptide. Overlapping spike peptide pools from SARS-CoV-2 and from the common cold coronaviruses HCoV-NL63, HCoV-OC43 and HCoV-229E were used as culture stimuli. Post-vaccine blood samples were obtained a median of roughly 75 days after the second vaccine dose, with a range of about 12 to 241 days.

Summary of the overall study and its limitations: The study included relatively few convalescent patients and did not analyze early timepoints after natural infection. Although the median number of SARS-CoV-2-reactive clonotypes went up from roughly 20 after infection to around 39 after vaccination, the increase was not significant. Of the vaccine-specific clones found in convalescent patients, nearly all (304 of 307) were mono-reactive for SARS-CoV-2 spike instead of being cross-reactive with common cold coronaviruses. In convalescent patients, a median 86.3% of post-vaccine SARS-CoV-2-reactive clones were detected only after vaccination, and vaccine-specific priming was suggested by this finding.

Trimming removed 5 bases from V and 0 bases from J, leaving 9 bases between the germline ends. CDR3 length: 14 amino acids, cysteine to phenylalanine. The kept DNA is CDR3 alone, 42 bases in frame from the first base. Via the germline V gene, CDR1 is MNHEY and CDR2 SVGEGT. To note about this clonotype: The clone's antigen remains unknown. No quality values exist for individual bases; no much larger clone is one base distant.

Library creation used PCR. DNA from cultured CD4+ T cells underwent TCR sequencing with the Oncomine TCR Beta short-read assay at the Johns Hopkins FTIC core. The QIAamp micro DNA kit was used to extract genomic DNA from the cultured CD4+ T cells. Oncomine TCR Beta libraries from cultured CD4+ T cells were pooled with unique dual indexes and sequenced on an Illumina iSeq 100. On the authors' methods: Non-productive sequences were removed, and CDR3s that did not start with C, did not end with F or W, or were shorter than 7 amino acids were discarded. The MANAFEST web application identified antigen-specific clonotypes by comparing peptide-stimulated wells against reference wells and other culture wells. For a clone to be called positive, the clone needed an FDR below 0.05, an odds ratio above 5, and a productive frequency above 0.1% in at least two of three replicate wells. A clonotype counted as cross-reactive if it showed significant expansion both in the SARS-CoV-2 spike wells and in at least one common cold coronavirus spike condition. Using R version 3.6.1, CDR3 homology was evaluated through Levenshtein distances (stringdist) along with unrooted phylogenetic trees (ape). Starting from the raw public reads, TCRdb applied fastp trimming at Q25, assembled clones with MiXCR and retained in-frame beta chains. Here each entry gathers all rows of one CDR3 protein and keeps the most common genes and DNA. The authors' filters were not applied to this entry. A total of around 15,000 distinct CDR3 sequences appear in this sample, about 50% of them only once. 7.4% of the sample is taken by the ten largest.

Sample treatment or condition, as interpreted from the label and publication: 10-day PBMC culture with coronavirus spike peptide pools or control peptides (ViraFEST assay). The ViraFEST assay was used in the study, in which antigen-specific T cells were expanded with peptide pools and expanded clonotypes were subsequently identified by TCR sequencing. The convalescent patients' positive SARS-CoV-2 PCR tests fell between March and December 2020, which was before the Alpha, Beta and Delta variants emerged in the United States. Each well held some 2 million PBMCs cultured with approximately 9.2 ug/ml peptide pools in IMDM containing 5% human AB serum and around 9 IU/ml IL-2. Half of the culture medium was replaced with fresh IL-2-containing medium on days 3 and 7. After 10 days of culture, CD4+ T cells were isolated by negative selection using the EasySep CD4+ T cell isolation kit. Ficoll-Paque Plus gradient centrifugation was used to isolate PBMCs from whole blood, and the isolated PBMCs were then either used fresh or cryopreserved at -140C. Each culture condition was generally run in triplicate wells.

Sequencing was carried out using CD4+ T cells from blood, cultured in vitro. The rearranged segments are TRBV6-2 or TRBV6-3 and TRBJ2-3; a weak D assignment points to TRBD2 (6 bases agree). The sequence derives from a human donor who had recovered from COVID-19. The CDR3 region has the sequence CASSPSGSTDTQYF. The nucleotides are TGTGCCAGCAGTCCAAGCGGGAGCACAGATACGCAGTATTTT.